Below, 8 T cell receptor beta chains from the same sample are listed, as sequenced in a study of cytomegalovirus exposure and HLA in healthy donors. PCR amplification relied on 60 Vbeta primers (plus 13 Jbeta primers). TCRdb's copy holds only in-frame clones and misses some; the assay was immunoSEQ multiplex PCR. The sample lists around 160,000 clones, 75% to 90% occurring once. The specimen sequenced was PBMCs. The receptors were gathered from a human donor in good health.

This sequence joins TRBV6-5 and TRBJ2-3, with D perhaps TRBD1 (6 bases). Trimming took 6 bases from V and 0 from J, leaving 7 bases between them. This CDR3 contains 13 residues. The germline V gene has CDR1 MNHEY and CDR2 SVGAGI. The CDR3 bases are TGTGCCAGCAGCAGGGGCAGCACAGATACGCAGTATTTT. Amino acid sequence: CASSRGSTDTQYF.

The chain carries TRBV7-3 and TRBJ2-2, with TRBD1 as a possible D gene (6 bases). Germline V gives CDR1 SGHTA, CDR2 FQGTGA. V was pared by 5 bases and J by 0 bases, with 10 bases between. This CDR3 comprises 15 residues. CDR3 sequence reads: CASSLGHSNTGELFF. CDR3 sequence (DNA): TGTGCCAGCAGCCTGGGACACTCGAACACCGGGGAGCTGTTTTTT.

This clone was seen only once. The chain couples TRBV5-4 to TRBJ2-2; a possible D gene is TRBD2 (6 bases). Looked up from germline, CDR1 is SGHNT and CDR2 is YYREEE (reference sequence). The CDR3 is 15 amino acids. V was shortened by 4 bases and J by 6 bases, with 16 bases between the two germline ends. CDR3 sequence reads: CASSPEPSAPGELFF. Written as DNA, the CDR3 is TGTGCCAGCAGCCCGGAACCTAGCGCCCCCGGGGAGCTGTTTTTT.

J is TRBJ1-6 and V is TRBV6-6; D remains ambiguous. V gave up 5 bases and J gave up 7 bases, with 9 bases separating them. The germline CDR1 and CDR2 sequences are MNHNY and SVGAGI (reference sequence). This CDR3 has 13 residues. The DNA for the CDR3 is TGTGCCAGCAGTGCTAGGGAGAATTCACCCCTCCACTTT. Translated: CASSARENSPLHF.

This CDR3 is CASSIMTGDGNTIYF. Written as DNA, the CDR3 is TGTGCCAGTAGTATAATGACAGGGGACGGAAACACCATATATTTT. J is TRBJ1-3 and V is TRBV19; 8 nucleotides match TRBD1. The V gene's germline CDR1 is LNHDA and CDR2 SQIVND (reference sequence). The CDR3 spans 15 residues. V lost 2 bases and J lost 4; bases outside the gene matches: 4.

The table lists this clone with a few counts. The chain links TRBV29-1 to TRBJ1-2; D gene uncertain. In germline, CDR1 is SQVTM, CDR2 ANQGSEA. This CDR3 region has 13 residues. Trimming removed 5 bases from V and 6 bases from J, with 16 bases in between. The DNA for the CDR3 is TGCAGCGTTCTGGCCTCAGTTAAAGATGGCTACACCTTC. Translating it yields CSVLASVKDGYTF.

CDR3 in amino acids: CASSKGTGVAYEQYF. In nucleotides, the CDR3 is TGTGCCAGTAGTAAAGGGACAGGGGTAGCCTACGAGCAGTACTTC. V is TRBV19 and J is TRBJ2-7; TRBD1 agrees at 10 bases. Per the germline V gene, CDR1 is LNHDA and CDR2 is SQIVND (reference sequence). The CDR3 sequence is 15 residues long. Trimming took 4 bases from V and 2 from J; bases not matched to a gene: 5. The variable domain in full, completed from reference TRBV19 and TRBJ2-7, reads DGGITQSPKYLFRKEGQNVTLSCEQNLNHDAMYWYRQDPGQGLRLIYYSQIVNDFQKGDIAEGYSVSREKKESFPLTVTSAQKNPTAFYLCASSKGTGVAYEQYFGPGTRLTVT.

This chain connects TRBV19 to TRBJ1-2, with D possibly TRBD1 on 5 matching bases. The germline V gene encodes CDR1 LNHDA and CDR2 SQIVND (reference sequence). CDR3 size: 15 residues. Trimming stripped 10 bases from V and 0 bases from J, with 18 bases between. In DNA form, the CDR3 reads TGTGCCACCGGGCCCGCCGGGGGAGCTAACTATGGCTACACCTTC. It specifies CATGPAGGANYGYTF.